The sequence of this TCR beta chain was determined in a study of cytomegalovirus exposure and HLA in healthy donors. Primers included in the PCR were 60 Vbeta and 13 Jbeta primers. Profiled with immunoSEQ multiplex PCR; TCRdb holds only in-frame clones, not every one. The sample lists roughly 100,000 clones; around 75% were seen once. This CDR3 has 14 residues. V dropped 2 bases and J dropped 8 bases, with 11 bases sitting between them. Germline V lookup: CDR1 SGHRS, CDR2 YFSETQ. The V and J genes are TRBV5-1 and TRBJ1-6; D not certain. Sequencing was done on a sample of PBMCs. The clonotype comes from a man in his forties in good health and CMV-seronegative. This chain's CDR3 is CASSFGGIDSPLHF. In nucleotides, the CDR3 is TGCGCCAGCAGCTTCGGCGGAATCGATTCACCCCTCCACTTT. Full variable domain (outside the CDR3, taken from reference TRBV5-1 and TRBJ1-6): KAGVTQTPRYLIKTRGQQVTLSCSPISGHRSVSWYQQTPGQGLQFLFEYFSETQRNKGNFPGRFSGRQFSNSRSEMNVSTLELGDSALYLCASSFGGIDSPLHFGNGTRLTVT.